Below, one TCR beta chain is given with its context. As yet, its antigen is unknown. Germline trimming cut 8 bases from V and 7 bases from J; bases unmatched to any gene: 10. CDR1 is MDHEN, CDR2 SYDVKM, per germline. The CDR3 contains 14 residues. This entry belongs to a study of cytomegalovirus exposure and HLA in healthy donors. PCR was performed using 60 Vbeta and 13 Jbeta primers. This table comes from immunoSEQ multiplex PCR, and its TCRdb copy is limited to in-frame clones, with some not included. The sample gives 80,000 to 130,000 clones, 84% of which show up once; about 1.2% is in the top ten. Study-level findings and limits: Some TCR beta chains (about 170 of them) were listed as cytomegalovirus-associated.

What was sequenced was PBMCs. The TCR originated in a woman aged 18-29 years in good health and CMV-seronegative. The chain has TRBV28 and TRBJ2-1, with TRBD2 identical over 8 bases. In DNA form, the CDR3 reads TGTGCCAGCGGCTTAGCGGGGCGGACTAATGAGCAGTTCTTC. Its protein product is CASGLAGRTNEQFF.